One sample yielded the 6 T cell receptor beta chains listed below, sequenced in a study of T-cell reconstitution after alpha-beta-depleted transplantation in children. Unique molecular identifiers were incorporated when the TCRbeta library was constructed. TCRdb passed the PCR reads through MiXCR, listing each CDR3 protein once. Of approximately 510,000 distinct CDR3 sequences listed, about a sixth are singletons. This sample comprised PBMCs from the stem cell graft donor, obtained from the stem cell graft. Receptor source: a human donor who donated a stem cell graft to a child with acute lymphoblastic leukemia.

Only a few counts were recorded for this clonotype. The chain joins TRBV6-5 to TRBJ2-7; no clear D. The CDR3 loop spans 14 amino acids. Germline V CDR1 and CDR2: MNHEY, SVGAGI. The V and J ends lost 2 bases and 3 bases respectively, with 11 bases between them. CDR3 region: CASSYGGSVYEQYF. In nucleotides, the CDR3 is TGTGCCAGCAGTTACGGCGGATCCGTCTACGAGCAGTACTTC.

This clonotype was detected a few times. The chain recombines TRBV7-3 with TRBJ1-6; the match to TRBD1 covers 12 bases. V lost 2 bases to trimming and J lost 7 bases; unmatched junction nucleotides: 3. CDR1 is SGHTA, CDR2 FQGTGA, per germline. CDR3 length equals 16 residues. CDR3 in amino acids: CASSLRDRGRNSPLHF. CDR3 bases: TGTGCCAGCAGCTTACGGGACAGGGGGCGAAATTCACCCCTCCACTTT.

The chain uses TRBV5-1 and TRBJ2-2; TRBD2 aligns across 9 bases. The CDR3 is 16 amino acids. V lost 2 bases, J lost 4 bases, and 6 bases stayed unmatched. Germline lookup yields CDR1 SGHRS and CDR2 YFSETQ. The CDR3: CASSFYSGSGTGELFF. The CDR3 DNA is TGCGCCAGCAGCTTCTATAGCGGGAGTGGCACCGGGGAGCTGTTTTTT.

This clonotype has more than one count but fewer than ten. The J gene is TRBJ2-5, the V gene TRBV20-1; D call uncertain. The length of the CDR3 is 11 residues. The V gene lost 5 bases and the J gene lost 3 bases, with 7 bases spanning the gap. The germline V gene has CDR1 DFQATT and CDR2 SNEGSKA (reference sequence). The CDR3 nucleotides read TGCAGTGCTTTAGGGAAAGAGACCCAGTACTTC. Its protein product is CSALGKETQYF.

This clonotype was found a few times. This sequence joins TRBV4-1 and TRBJ1-5; 7 nucleotides match TRBD1. The CDR3 spans 15 residues. CDR1 is MGHRA, CDR2 YSYEKL, per germline. The trim removed 1 base at V and 5 bases at J, leaving 5 bases unmatched. CDR3 nucleotides: TGCGCCAGCAGCCAAGTCAGGGGGGAGGATCAGCCCCAGCATTTT. It encodes CASSQVRGEDQPQHF.

In DNA form, the CDR3 reads TGTGCCAGTAGTGCCGATCACTTCAATCAGCCCCAGCATTTT. Amino acids: CASSADHFNQPQHF. This sequence joins TRBV19 and TRBJ1-5; D gene uncertain. Germline loops: CDR1 LNHDA, CDR2 SQIVND (reference sequence). This CDR3 contains 14 residues. V was clipped by 5 bases and J by 3 bases, with 11 bases between them.